This TCR beta chain was recorded in a study of radiation and T cells in renal cell carcinoma. Clones were sequenced by immunoSEQ multiplex PCR, and TCRdb holds only the in-frame ones, with some missing. The sample holds about 160,000 clones, approximately 90% seen once. For this clone: The antigen is not known.

Time point given: baseline pretreatment blood. Treatment specified: 15 Gy SBRT to primary tumor, nephrectomy 4 weeks later. After SBRT, blood was collected at 2 and 4 weeks, plus baseline. The patient's renal cell carcinoma had clear cell pathology. V was clipped by 1 base and J by 5 bases, with 21 bases between them. The CDR3 runs to 17 residues. Germline loops: CDR1 GTSNPN, CDR2 SVGIG (reference sequence). Regarding the study as a whole: No pretreatment tumor biopsies were available for baseline clonotypes. Top tumor clonotypes rose in blood 2 weeks post-radiation, then contracted.

Sample: blood, taken from a patient whose treatment included radiotherapy and nephrectomy. The chain is built from TRBV30 and TRBJ1-3; TRBD1 is a possible D gene (5 bases). The receptor was isolated from a woman aged 65 to 85 with renal cell carcinoma. The CDR3 sequence: CAWSGVRGPRMRNTIYF. The CDR3 coding sequence is TGTGCCTGGAGTGGAGTTCGGGGCCCACGGATGAGAAACACCATATATTTT.